Following are 9 T cell receptor beta chains from one sample sequenced in a study of cytomegalovirus exposure and HLA in healthy donors. Clones were sequenced by immunoSEQ multiplex PCR, and TCRdb holds only the in-frame ones, with some missing. The sample records over 150,000 clones, roughly 90% being singletons. Specimen: PBMCs. The receptor source for this set is a woman younger than 30 in good health and CMV-seronegative.

The rearrangement links TRBV5-1 to TRBJ1-1, with 8 bases fitting TRBD1. The germline V gene has CDR1 SGHRS and CDR2 YFSETQ. The length of the CDR3 is 17 residues. J was trimmed by 3 bases and V by 4 bases; bases with no gene match: 14. The CDR3 here is CASSKSITGTGDTEAFF. In nucleotides, the CDR3 is TGCGCCAGCAGCAAGTCCATTACCGGGACAGGAGACACTGAAGCTTTCTTT.

The rearrangement uses TRBV2 and TRBJ2-3; 8 bases map to TRBD2. Looked up from germline, CDR1 is SNHLY and CDR2 is FYNNEI. CDR3 length: 12 amino acids. Unmatched junction bases numbered 4, after V lost 6 bases and J lost 8 bases. CDR3 in amino acids: CASSPLAGTQYF. CDR3 sequence (DNA): TGTGCCAGCAGCCCTCTAGCGGGTACGCAGTATTTT.

The chain couples TRBV30 to TRBJ1-2; D not resolved. V was shortened by 4 bases and J by 8 bases, with 17 bases between the two germline ends. The germline V gene has CDR1 GTSNPN and CDR2 SVGIG (reference sequence). This CDR3 has 13 amino acids. CDR3 protein: CAWIGRWTPGYTF. The CDR3 bases are TGTGCCTGGATCGGGAGGTGGACCCCGGGCTACACCTTC.

J is TRBJ2-2 and V is TRBV5-1, with 11 bases that match TRBD2. Germline V CDR1 and CDR2: SGHRS, YFSETQ. J was trimmed by 7 bases and V by 0 bases; bases with no gene match: 8. The CDR3 length is 17 residues. The CDR3 bases are TGCGCCAGCAGCTTGGGCGGACTAGCGGGCCATGACGGGGAGCTGTTTTTT. Its protein product is CASSLGGLAGHDGELFF.

This clone was seen more than once but under ten times. V gene TRBV11-3 combines with J gene TRBJ2-7, with 11 bases that match TRBD2. The V and J ends lost 5 bases and 0 bases, in that order; junction bases with no gene match: 0. Germline CDR1 is SGHNT and CDR2 is YENEEA. The CDR3 is 14 residues long. DNA for the CDR3: TGTGCCAGCAGCACTAGCGGGAGCTCCTACGAGCAGTACTTC. Protein product: CASSTSGSSYEQYF.

In its sample, this clone was seen once. The J gene is TRBJ2-6, the V gene TRBV7-9; possibly TRBD1 for D (6 bases). The CDR3 totals 16 residues. The V and J ends lost 1 base and 6 bases respectively, with 13 bases between them. Germline V gives CDR1 SEHNR, CDR2 FQNEAQ (reference sequence). CDR3 in amino acids: CASSLGRGGPANVLTF. The CDR3 DNA follows: TGTGCCAGCAGCTTAGGAAGAGGGGGTCCGGCCAACGTCCTGACTTTC.

This chain connects TRBV6-5 to TRBJ1-1; 8 nucleotides match TRBD1. The V segment lost 1 base and the J segment 7 bases; nucleotides outside the gene matches: 11. The CDR3 consists of 16 residues. CDR1 is MNHEY, CDR2 SVGAGI, per germline. As DNA, the CDR3 is TGTGCCAGCAGTTACTTGTGGACAGGGATGTCCCGTGAAGCTTTCTTT. Protein sequence: CASSYLWTGMSREAFF.

J is TRBJ1-1 and V is TRBV18, with 8 bases identical to TRBD1. Per the germline V gene, CDR1 is KGHSH and CDR2 is LQKENI. The CDR3 runs to 14 residues. V lost 3 bases, J lost 6 bases, and 6 bases stayed unmatched. This CDR3 is CASSPLQGAAEAFF. The DNA of the CDR3 is TGTGCCAGCTCACCGCTGCAGGGGGCGGCTGAAGCTTTCTTT.

This sequence joins TRBV6-1 and TRBJ1-1; D is perhaps TRBD1 (6 bases). Germline V gives CDR1 MNHNS, CDR2 SASEGT. Trimming took 2 bases from V and 9 from J, leaving 22 bases between them. The length of the CDR3 is 16 residues. The CDR3 loop reads CASSEYNDRPRSQAFF. CDR3 coding DNA: TGTGCCAGCAGTGAATACAACGACAGGCCCCGATCTCAAGCTTTCTTT.